Each of the 3 T cell receptor beta chains below was sequenced from the same sample in a study of blood T cell repertoires in COVID-19. Repertoires were generated with immunoSEQ multiplex PCR, while TCRdb's copy carries only in-frame clones and drops some. This table holds more than 200,000 clones, around 90% found once. The sample was peripheral blood. The source is a man between 25 and 39 years old with COVID-19, enrolled during active disease.

The chain joins TRBV19 to TRBJ1-3; TRBD1 might be the D (5 bases). Trimming took 7 bases from V and 0 from J, leaving 16 bases between them. Germline values: CDR1 LNHDA, CDR2 SQIVND (reference sequence). The CDR3 contains 16 residues. The CDR3 region is CASTDGHRLSGNTIYF. The DNA for the CDR3 is TGTGCCAGTACGGACGGACACAGACTCTCTGGAAACACCATATATTTT.

The V gene is TRBV5-4, the J gene TRBJ1-1, with D maybe TRBD1 (6 bases). The CDR3 length is 14 residues. V was cut by 4 bases and J by 0 bases, with 10 bases left in between. CDR1 and CDR2 (germline): SGHNT, YYREEE (reference sequence). The CDR3 sequence: CASSPRQVNTEAFF. As DNA, the CDR3 is TGTGCCAGCAGCCCTCGACAGGTGAACACTGAAGCTTTCTTT. The entire variable domain, with the rest obtained from reference TRBV5-4 and TRBJ1-1, is as follows: ETGVTQSPTHLIKTRGQQVTLRCSSQSGHNTVSWYQQALGQGPQFIFQYYREEENGRGNFPPRFSGLQFPNYSSELNVNALELDDSALYLCASSPRQVNTEAFFGQGTRLTVV.

The chain has TRBV7-9 and TRBJ2-1, with D tentatively TRBD2 (6 bases). The V gene lost 0 bases and the J gene lost 5 bases, with 14 bases spanning the gap. This CDR3 is 16 amino acids long. Germline V CDR1 and CDR2: SEHNR, FQNEAQ (reference sequence). The CDR3 region has the DNA TGTGCCAGCAGCTTAGCGGGGAGCAAGCGGGACAATGAGCAGTTCTTC. Translating it yields CASSLAGSKRDNEQFF. The complete variable domain, with remaining parts taken from reference TRBV7-9 and TRBJ2-1, reads DTGVSQNPRHKITKRGQNVTFRCDPISEHNRLYWYRQTLGQGPEFLTYFQNEAQLEKSRLLSDRFSAERPKGSFSTLEIQRTEQGDSAMYLCASSLAGSKRDNEQFFGPGTRLTVL.